This T cell receptor beta chain is drawn from a study of shared clonotypes between healthy human individuals. About the research overall: Used for every donor were three CD4 naive, three CD4 memory, two CD8 naive and one CD8 memory plate.

Germline CDR1 SQVTM, CDR2 ANQGSEA. The CDR3 has 15 amino acids. V lost 0 bases, J lost 6 bases, and 17 bases lay in between. The method was immunoSEQ multiplex PCR; TCRdb's version includes in-frame clones alone and lacks a portion of them. The repertoire holds roughly 1.4 million clones, approximately 98.5% seen once, with 0.3% to 0.45% in the top ten. Study-level findings and limits: Naive subsets tended to show greater estimated richness than memory subsets. Sequencing depth was a factor that was expected to affect clonotype sharing among donors. Across a handful of donors, naive CD4 shared around 5.1%, naive CD8 over 3%, memory CD4 2% to 2.5%, memory CD8 0.4%.

A word on this clone: Its antigen is currently unknown.

The rearrangement links TRBV29-1 to TRBJ1-1; D not resolved. The clonotype originates from a man aged 25 to 40 in good health. The source material was naive CD4+ T cells sorted from blood. As to subset: CD45RA+ positively selected. CDR3 DNA sequence: TGCAGCGTTGAAGATAGGGCGACCCCGCGGGCTGAAGCTTTCTTT. Translating it yields CSVEDRATPRAEAFF.